Described below is a single T cell receptor beta chain sequence and its context. The data originate from a study of blood T cell repertoires in COVID-19. Background on the study: Whether acute or convalescent, the COVID-19 samples came from the United States, Italy and Spain. PBMCs, B-cell-depleted T cells, or T cells provided the cDNA or gDNA that made up the material.

Original processing methods: Estimation of nucleated cell counts relied on the amplification of reference gene primers. TCRdb's table, derived via immunoSEQ multiplex PCR, lists solely in-frame clones and lacks some. The V and J calls and the clone size are those of that table, but D and trimming were determined from the DNA. The sample consists of more than 65,000 clones, roughly 90% of them appearing once. The CDR3 covers 15 residues. Between the trimmed V and J ends, which lost 3 bases and 6 bases, there was a span of 17 bases. Germline CDR1 MDHEN, CDR2 SYDVKM. The V gene is TRBV28, the J gene TRBJ1-2, with a possible D match to TRBD1 (5 bases). The receptor's source is a woman in her fifties or sixties with acute or convalescent COVID-19. Sequenced input: peripheral blood. The CDR3 nucleotides are TGTGCCAGCAGTTTGCCCCAGGGTACCACCGATGGCTACACCTTC. This sequence encodes CASSLPQGTTDGYTF.